Listed here are 8 T cell receptor beta chains from one sample, sequenced in a study of cytomegalovirus exposure and HLA in healthy donors. The PCR had 60 Vbeta and 13 Jbeta primers. TCRdb's table, derived via immunoSEQ multiplex PCR, lists solely in-frame clones and lacks some. The sample consists of 150,000 to 200,000 clones, more than 65% of them appearing once. The sample taken for sequencing was PBMCs. These receptors all come from a man aged 18 to 30 in good health and CMV-seropositive.

The rearrangement uses TRBV4-2 and TRBJ2-3; 7 positions match TRBD2. J was trimmed by 0 bases and V by 4 bases; bases with no gene match: 10. Per the germline V gene, CDR1 is LGHNA and CDR2 is YNFKEQ. The CDR3 length is 17 residues. CDR3 coding DNA: TGTGCCAGCAGCCGACGCCGGGGAGGGAGTAGCACAGATACGCAGTATTTT. The encoded protein is CASSRRRGGSSTDTQYF.

V usage is TRBV11-2 and J usage is TRBJ2-5, with TRBD2 identical over 7 bases. V shed 5 bases and J 4 bases; nucleotides not matched to a gene: 10. In germline, CDR1 is SGHAT, CDR2 FQNNGV. The CDR3 totals 15 residues. The CDR3 DNA is TGTGCCAGCAGCGAGGTCCGAGCGGGAATAGAGACCCAGTACTTC. Protein: CASSEVRAGIETQYF.

Only a few counts were recorded for this clone. This sequence joins TRBV11-2 and TRBJ2-7; 9 positions agree with TRBD1. The CDR3 consists of 16 residues. The V gene end was trimmed by 5 bases and the J gene end by 4 bases; junction bases not matched to a gene: 12. Germline CDR1 and CDR2: SGHAT and FQNNGV. The CDR3 loop reads CASSQNTGTGSYEQYF. CDR3 coding DNA: TGTGCCAGCAGCCAGAACACCGGGACAGGGAGTTACGAGCAGTACTTC. The variable domain in full, with the rest retrieved from reference TRBV11-2 and TRBJ2-7, is EAGVAQSPRYKIIEKRQSVAFWCNPISGHATLYWYQQILGQGPKLLIQFQNNGVVDDSQLPKDRFSAERLKGVDSTLKIQPAKLEDSAVYLCASSQNTGTGSYEQYFGPGTRLTVT.

This clone was picked up one time. The rearrangement uses TRBV10-3 and TRBJ2-1, with a possible D match to TRBD1 (6 bases). CDR3 length: 12 residues. V was trimmed by 6 bases and J by 4 bases, leaving 7 bases between them. Germline V CDR1 and CDR2: ENHRY, SYGVKD. The CDR3: CAISQGYNEQFF. In DNA form, the CDR3 reads TGTGCCATCAGCCAGGGGTACAATGAGCAGTTCTTC.

This chain links TRBV7-8 with TRBJ1-1; D remains ambiguous. The CDR3 totals 16 residues. V was cut by 5 bases and J by 4 bases, with 20 bases left in between. Germline values: CDR1 SGHVS, CDR2 FQNEAQ. The CDR3 bases are TGTGCCAGCAGCCTCCTGGGCACCCTGAGCTCCACTGAAGCTTTCTTT. It codes for CASSLLGTLSSTEAFF.

The gene calls are TRBV4-2 and TRBJ2-7; 8 bases match TRBD2. Germline CDR1 reads LGHNA; CDR2 reads YNFKEQ. Unmatched junction bases numbered 15, after V lost 0 bases and J lost 5 bases. This CDR3 has 18 amino acids. The CDR3, as DNA: TGTGCCAGCAGCCAAGAGTGGGGGGGACTAGTGGGGGGGAACGAGCAGTACTTC. It encodes CASSQEWGGLVGGNEQYF.

The chain recombines TRBV4-3 with TRBJ2-5; D perhaps matches TRBD2 (7 bases). The CDR3 totals 16 residues. Looked up from germline, CDR1 is LGHNA and CDR2 is YSLEER. Trimming shortened V by 0 bases and J by 11 bases, and 22 bases separated the two germline ends. The CDR3 protein is CASSQDASGGPVVQYF. CDR3 bases: TGCGCCAGCAGCCAAGATGCTTCGGGGGGCCCCGTGGTGCAGTACTTC.

The CDR3 loop reads CSVGLHSGNTIYF. CDR3 DNA sequence: TGCAGCGTAGGACTCCACTCTGGAAACACCATATATTTT. The gene calls are TRBV29-1 and TRBJ1-3; D call uncertain. The CDR3 is made up of 13 amino acids. V lost 6 bases to trimming and J lost 0 bases, with 9 bases between them. Per the germline V gene, CDR1 is SQVTM and CDR2 is ANQGSEA.